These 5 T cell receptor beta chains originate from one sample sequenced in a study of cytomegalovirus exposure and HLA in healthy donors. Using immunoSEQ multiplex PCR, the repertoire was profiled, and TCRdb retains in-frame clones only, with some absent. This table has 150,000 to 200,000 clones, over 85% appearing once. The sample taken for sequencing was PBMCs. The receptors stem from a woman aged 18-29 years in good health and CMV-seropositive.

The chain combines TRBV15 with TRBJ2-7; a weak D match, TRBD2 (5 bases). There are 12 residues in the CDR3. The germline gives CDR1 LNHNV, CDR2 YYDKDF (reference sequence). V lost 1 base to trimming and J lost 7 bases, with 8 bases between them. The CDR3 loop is CATSRAGGEQYF. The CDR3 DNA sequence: TGTGCCACCAGCAGAGCGGGCGGGGAGCAGTACTTC.

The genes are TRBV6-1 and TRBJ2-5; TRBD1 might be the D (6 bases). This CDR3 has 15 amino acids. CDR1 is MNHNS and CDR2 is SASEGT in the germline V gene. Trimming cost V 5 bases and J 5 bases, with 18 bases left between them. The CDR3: CASSNRDKRRETQYF. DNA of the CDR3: TGTGCCAGCAGTAACCGGGACAAAAGGCGGGAGACCCAGTACTTC.

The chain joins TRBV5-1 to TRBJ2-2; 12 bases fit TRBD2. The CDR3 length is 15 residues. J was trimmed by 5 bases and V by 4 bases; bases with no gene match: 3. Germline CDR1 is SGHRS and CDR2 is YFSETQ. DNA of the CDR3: TGCGCCAGCAGCCTACTAGCGGGAGGAACCGGGGAGCTGTTTTTT. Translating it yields CASSLLAGGTGELFF.

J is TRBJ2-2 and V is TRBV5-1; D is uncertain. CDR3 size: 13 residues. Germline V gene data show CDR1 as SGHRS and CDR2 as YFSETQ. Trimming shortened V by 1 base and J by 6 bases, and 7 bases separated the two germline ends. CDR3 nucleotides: TGCGCCAGCAGCTTGTTGGGCCCCGGGGAGCTGTTTTTT. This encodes CASSLLGPGELFF.

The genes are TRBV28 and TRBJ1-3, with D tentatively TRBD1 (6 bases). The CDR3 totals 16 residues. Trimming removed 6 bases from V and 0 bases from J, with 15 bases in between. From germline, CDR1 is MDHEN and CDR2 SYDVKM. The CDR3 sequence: CASSADRQYSGNTIYF. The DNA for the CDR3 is TGTGCCAGCAGCGCCGACAGGCAGTACTCTGGAAACACCATATATTTT.